Below are 31 T cell receptor beta chains sequenced from a single sample in a study of cytomegalovirus exposure and HLA in healthy donors. This PCR relied on a set of 60 Vbeta primers and 13 Jbeta primers. Clones were read by immunoSEQ multiplex PCR, and TCRdb kept only the in-frame ones, dropping some. This table has 150,000 to 200,000 clones, roughly four fifths appearing once. The sample taken for sequencing was PBMCs. These receptors all come from a man aged 18 to 30 in good health and CMV-seronegative.

This chain uses TRBV5-1 with TRBJ2-5; D is unresolved. The J call may be in error: the DNA end matches TRBJ2-7 better. Germline V gene data show CDR1 as SGHRS and CDR2 as YFSETQ. There are 14 residues in the CDR3. The DNA of the CDR3 is TGCGCCAGCAGCCCGATAGCCGAGACCTACGAGCAGTACTTC. Its protein is CASSPIAETYEQYF.

Only one count was recorded for this clone. The chain recombines TRBV6-1 with TRBJ2-7; 9 bases are a match to TRBD1. The V segment lost 2 bases and the J segment 3 bases; nucleotides outside the gene matches: 8. Germline loops: CDR1 MNHNS, CDR2 SASEGT. The length of the CDR3 is 16 residues. This CDR3 is CASSEYENRGRYEQYF. CDR3 nucleotides: TGTGCCAGCAGTGAATATGAAAACAGGGGGCGCTACGAGCAGTACTTC.

The J gene is TRBJ2-7, the V gene TRBV5-4, with a tentative D call TRBD2 (5 bases). The CDR3 contains 14 residues. The V gene's germline CDR1 is SGHNT and CDR2 YYREEE (reference sequence). V lost 6 bases and J 6 bases, leaving 19 bases between the germline ends. In nucleotides, the CDR3 is TGTGCCAGCACCGATACTAGGAGCCCTTCCGAGCAGTACTTC. This encodes CASTDTRSPSEQYF.

The chain is built from TRBV2 and TRBJ2-2, with D possibly TRBD1 on 6 matching bases. Trimming took off 8 bases at V and 1 base at J, with 11 bases between the two ends. Germline V gives CDR1 SNHLY, CDR2 FYNNEI. The CDR3 consists of 14 residues. In DNA form, the CDR3 reads TGTGCCAGCGGGGGCCCATTGAACACCGGGGAGCTGTTTTTT. It encodes CASGGPLNTGELFF.

V usage is TRBV14 and J usage is TRBJ1-2; D may be TRBD1 (6 bases). CDR1 is SGHDN, CDR2 FVKESK, per germline. V lost 3 bases and J 7 bases, leaving 18 bases between the germline ends. The CDR3 runs 15 residues. The CDR3 spells CASSQGRQATVGYTF. The DNA for the CDR3 is TGTGCCAGCAGCCAGGGTAGACAGGCGACGGTTGGCTACACCTTC.

This sequence joins TRBV4-3 and TRBJ2-7; 15 nucleotides match TRBD2. The CDR3 has 16 residues. V lost 4 bases and J lost 2; bases outside the gene matches: 3. Germline V lookup: CDR1 LGHNA, CDR2 YSLEER. CDR3 loop: CASSLGLAGGTYEQYF. CDR3 nucleotide sequence: TGCGCCAGCAGCCTCGGACTAGCGGGGGGGACCTACGAGCAGTACTTC.

The CDR3 loop is CASSLDGSQETQYF. In DNA, the CDR3 is TGTGCCAGCAGCTTAGATGGGAGCCAAGAGACCCAGTACTTC. This chain joins TRBV7-3 and TRBJ2-5; D is possibly TRBD2 (5 bases). V lost 2 bases and J 1 base, leaving 8 bases between the germline ends. The CDR3 contains 14 residues. CDR1 and CDR2 (germline): SGHTA, FQGTGA.

This clone is a singleton in its sample. The gene calls are TRBV7-9 and TRBJ2-7; a possible D gene is TRBD2 (6 bases). This CDR3 has 12 residues. With 7 bases removed from V and 4 bases from J, the gap between germline ends came to 11 bases. Germline V gene data show CDR1 as SEHNR and CDR2 as FQNEAQ (reference sequence). The CDR3 nucleotides read TGTGCCAGCACTTCTAGCGCGTACGAGCAGTACTTC. Protein sequence: CASTSSAYEQYF. Variable domain in full (rest from reference TRBV7-9 and TRBJ2-7): DTGVSQNPRHKITKRGQNVTFRCDPISEHNRLYWYRQTLGQGPEFLTYFQNEAQLEKSRLLSDRFSAERPKGSFSTLEIQRTEQGDSAMYLCASTSSAYEQYFGPGTRLTVT.

The chain links TRBV2 to TRBJ1-4; D gene uncertain. The CDR3 covers 12 residues. The germline CDR1 and CDR2 sequences are SNHLY and FYNNEI. V was shortened by 5 bases and J by 8 bases, with 9 bases between the two germline ends. The CDR3 nucleotides are TGTGCCAGCAGTCTGAGGGTGGAAAAACTGTTTTTT. Encoded protein: CASSLRVEKLFF.

The V and J genes are TRBV27 and TRBJ2-5, with 9 nucleotides matching TRBD2. The length of the CDR3 is 17 residues. Per germline, CDR1 MNHEY and CDR2 SMNVEV (reference sequence). With 3 bases clipped from V and 1 base from J, the junction kept 9 bases outside the gene matches. This CDR3 reads CASSLGTSPRFQETQYF. As DNA, the CDR3 is TGTGCCAGCAGTTTGGGGACTAGCCCTAGATTCCAAGAGACCCAGTACTTC.

The CDR3 DNA sequence: TGTGCCAGCAGCGTAGCTACAGGGAACACCGGGGAGCTGTTTTTT. This encodes CASSVATGNTGELFF. The V call is TRBV9, the J call TRBJ2-2; D is perhaps TRBD1 (5 bases). This CDR3 is 15 amino acids long. V was shortened by 0 bases and J by 1 base, with 7 bases between the two germline ends. Germline V gene sequence: CDR1 SGDLS, CDR2 YYNGEE.

The rearrangement uses TRBV18 and TRBJ1-5; 10 positions match TRBD1. The CDR3 contains 15 residues. Germline CDR1 is KGHSH and CDR2 is LQKENI. V shed 3 bases and J 4 bases; nucleotides not matched to a gene: 3. CDR3 sequence reads: CASSPGTGANQPQHF. The DNA of the CDR3 is TGTGCCAGCTCACCGGGGACAGGGGCGAATCAGCCCCAGCATTTT.

In its sample, this clone was seen once. The J gene is TRBJ2-7, the V gene TRBV4-1, with 9 bases lining up with TRBD2. The CDR3 sequence is 15 residues long. V shed 0 bases and J 2 bases; nucleotides not matched to a gene: 2. Germline V gives CDR1 MGHRA, CDR2 YSYEKL. The CDR3 sequence is CASSQEASGAYEQYF. CDR3 coding DNA: TGCGCCAGCAGCCAAGAGGCTAGCGGGGCCTACGAGCAGTACTTC.

The V gene is TRBV7-2, the J gene TRBJ2-1, with 15 bases matching TRBD2. V lost 2 bases, J lost 8 bases, and 10 bases stayed unmatched. The germline V gene has CDR1 SGHTA and CDR2 FQGNSA. CDR3 length equals 18 residues. CDR3 DNA: TGTGCCAGCAGCTTATGGAGGACTAGCGGGAGGGGAAGGGATGAGCAGTTCTTC. Translating gives CASSLWRTSGRGRDEQFF. The full variable domain, in which reference TRBV7-2 and TRBJ2-1 provide the parts outside the CDR3, is GAGVSQSPSNKVTEKGKDVELRCDPISGHTALYWYRQSLGQGLEFLIYFQGNSAPDKSGLPSDRFSAERTGGSVSTLTIQRTQQEDSAVYLCASSLWRTSGRGRDEQFFGPGTRLTVL.

The chain is built from TRBV6-5 and TRBJ1-4, with TRBD1 matching over 8 bases. CDR1 and CDR2 (germline): MNHEY, SVGAGI. V was pared by 0 bases and J by 7 bases, with 7 bases of the junction left unmatched. The CDR3 covers 16 residues. CDR3 in amino acids: CASSYSTGAPGEKLFF. CDR3 DNA sequence: TGTGCCAGCAGTTACTCGACAGGGGCCCCAGGTGAAAAACTGTTTTTT.

The V gene is TRBV5-1, the J gene TRBJ2-7, with D maybe TRBD2 (6 bases). The CDR3 spans 16 residues. Germline CDR1 and CDR2: SGHRS and YFSETQ. V shed 3 bases and J shed 2 bases, with 18 bases lying between them. The CDR3 here is CASSWGGATGPYEQYF. CDR3 sequence (DNA): TGCGCCAGCAGCTGGGGCGGGGCGACCGGCCCCTACGAGCAGTACTTC. The full variable domain, in which reference TRBV5-1 and TRBJ2-7 provide the parts outside the CDR3, is KAGVTQTPRYLIKTRGQQVTLSCSPISGHRSVSWYQQTPGQGLQFLFEYFSETQRNKGNFPGRFSGRQFSNSRSEMNVSTLELGDSALYLCASSWGGATGPYEQYFGPGTRLTVT.

V gene TRBV5-6 combines with J gene TRBJ2-5; no definite D call. This CDR3 comprises 12 residues. Trimming stripped 1 base from V and 3 bases from J, with 4 bases between. Germline V gene sequence: CDR1 SGHDT, CDR2 YYEEEE. DNA of the CDR3: TGTGCCAGCAGCTTGACAGAAGAGACCCAGTACTTC. Its translation is CASSLTEETQYF.

The CDR3 protein is CATTDSSYEQYF. CDR3 DNA sequence: TGTGCCACTACGGACAGCTCCTACGAGCAGTACTTC. The rearrangement uses TRBV6-5 and TRBJ2-7; D is perhaps TRBD1 (6 bases). This CDR3 has 12 amino acids. CDR1 is MNHEY and CDR2 is SVGAGI in the germline V gene. The V end lost 10 bases, the J end lost 0 bases, and 10 bases lay between the germline ends.

The table lists this clone with a count of one. V gene TRBV5-6 combines with J gene TRBJ2-3; 10 nucleotides match TRBD1. This CDR3 spans 14 amino acids. Germline lookup yields CDR1 SGHDT and CDR2 YYEEEE. The V and J ends lost 4 bases and 3 bases, in that order; junction bases with no gene match: 2. This CDR3 is CASSVGQGTDTQYF. Here the CDR3 DNA reads TGTGCCAGCAGCGTGGGACAGGGGACAGATACGCAGTATTTT.

The rearrangement uses TRBV7-6 and TRBJ2-2; D perhaps matches TRBD1 (6 bases). With 2 bases removed from V and 1 base from J, the gap between germline ends came to 11 bases. The CDR3 runs to 16 residues. The germline V gene has CDR1 SGHVS and CDR2 FNYEAQ. The CDR3 spells CASSLFQQGNTGELFF. For the CDR3, the DNA is TGTGCCAGCAGCTTATTTCAACAGGGGAACACCGGGGAGCTGTTTTTT.

This clone was seen only once. The rearrangement joins TRBV30 to TRBJ2-7; 7 nucleotides align to TRBD1. Losses at the gene ends were 6 bases for V and 0 bases for J; bases not matched to a gene: 8. CDR3 length equals 14 residues. From germline, CDR1 is GTSNPN and CDR2 SVGIG (reference sequence). The CDR3 is CACVARDSSYEQYF. Here the CDR3 DNA reads TGTGCCTGCGTCGCCCGGGACAGCTCCTACGAGCAGTACTTC.

V usage is TRBV2 and J usage is TRBJ2-5, with 10 bases that match TRBD1. J was trimmed by 3 bases and V by 10 bases; bases with no gene match: 5. This CDR3 comprises 13 residues. Per the germline V gene, CDR1 is SNHLY and CDR2 is FYNNEI. The CDR3 DNA reads TGTGCCACCGTAGGACAGGGGGAAGAGACCCAGTACTTC. The encoded protein is CATVGQGEETQYF.

DNA for the CDR3: TGCAGCGACGGAGCGGGACCCCTGAACACTGAAGCTTTCTTT. The encoded protein is CSDGAGPLNTEAFF. The chain has TRBV29-1 and TRBJ1-1, with D possibly matching TRBD1 (5 bases). CDR3 length: 14 amino acids. Trimming took off 7 bases at V and 0 bases at J, with 15 bases between the two ends. In germline, CDR1 is SQVTM, CDR2 ANQGSEA.

The V and J genes are TRBV11-2 and TRBJ2-1; 9 bases fit TRBD2. The CDR3 has 19 amino acids. Germline V gene data show CDR1 as SGHAT and CDR2 as FQNNGV. Trimming cost V 2 bases and J 3 bases; bases outside gene matches: 14. CDR3 amino acids: CASSLRASRSGGNYNEQFF. In DNA form, the CDR3 reads TGTGCCAGCAGCTTAAGGGCATCTAGAAGCGGGGGGAACTACAATGAGCAGTTCTTC.

This clone appeared once. The V gene is TRBV7-8, the J gene TRBJ1-2; 8 bases match TRBD1. Per the germline V gene, CDR1 is SGHVS and CDR2 is FQNEAQ. The CDR3 covers 13 residues. Germline trimming cut 5 bases from V and 5 bases from J; bases unmatched to any gene: 4. The CDR3 sequence is CASSLRTGYGYTF. CDR3 sequence (DNA): TGTGCCAGCAGCCTCAGGACAGGGTATGGCTACACCTTC.

The rearrangement links TRBV27 to TRBJ1-2; no clear D gene. V dropped 8 bases and J dropped 4 bases, with 11 bases sitting between them. Germline V gene data show CDR1 as MNHEY and CDR2 as SMNVEV (reference sequence). CDR3 length: 12 residues. CDR3 DNA: TGTGCCAGCCGCGCGGAATTCTATGGCTACACCTTC. This translates into CASRAEFYGYTF.

The chain recombines TRBV4-1 with TRBJ2-5; 8 bases fit TRBD1. With the DNA end fitting TRBJ2-7 better, the J assignment may be wrong. The CDR3 is 20 amino acids. The germline V gene encodes CDR1 MGHRA and CDR2 YSYEKL. This chain's CDR3 is CASSQDKGAARGLFGYEQYF. As DNA, the CDR3 is TGCGCCAGCAGCCAAGATAAAGGCGCTGCCAGGGGGCTTTTTGGGTACGAGCAGTACTTC.

The CDR3 nucleotides are TGTGCCAGCAGCCCCCGACAGGGAGCGAACACTGAAGCTTTCTTT. This gives the protein CASSPRQGANTEAFF. The chain links TRBV9 to TRBJ1-1; TRBD1 matches 7 bases. V gave up 4 bases and J gave up 1 base; unmatched junction bases: 7. Germline CDR1 reads SGDLS; CDR2 reads YYNGEE. The CDR3 is 15 residues long.

The chain joins TRBV7-6 to TRBJ2-5; 13 bases map to TRBD2. Per germline, CDR1 SGHVS and CDR2 FNYEAQ. With 5 bases clipped from V and 2 bases from J, the junction kept 5 bases outside the gene matches. CDR3 size: 16 residues. CDR3 DNA: TGTGCCAGCAGCCACCGACTAGCGGGAGGACAAGAGACCCAGTACTTC. Translating it yields CASSHRLAGGQETQYF.

The chain couples TRBV7-3 to TRBJ2-2; D gene unclear. V lost 4 bases and J lost 4, with 7 bases in between. The CDR3 runs 13 residues. CDR1 and CDR2 from the germline V gene are SGHTA and FQGTGA. The CDR3 sequence is CASSSPGTGELFF. The CDR3 region has the DNA TGTGCCAGCAGCTCCCCGGGCACCGGGGAGCTGTTTTTT.

The rearrangement uses TRBV28 and TRBJ2-3; TRBD1 aligns across 10 bases. This CDR3 contains 16 residues. The germline V gene has CDR1 MDHEN and CDR2 SYDVKM. J gave up 5 bases and V 5 bases, and 10 bases lay outside the gene matches. CDR3 DNA sequence: TGTGCCAGCAGTCCTTCCCCGGGACAGGGGAGAGATACGCAGTATTTT. Encoded protein: CASSPSPGQGRDTQYF.